This T cell receptor beta chain came from a study of blood T cells in healthy people across ages. Notes on the study in general: From one million sequenced T cells, diversity estimates were lower bounds.

The V gene end was trimmed by 9 bases and the J gene end by 7 bases; junction bases not matched to a gene: 15. There are 14 residues in the CDR3. Germline CDR1 MNHEY, CDR2 SMNVEV (reference sequence). A J-beta primer mix and a sample-barcoded 5' primer were used in a second PCR of about 7 to 12 cycles. Each cDNA molecule was tagged by a template-switch adaptor that had 12 random nucleotides. In TCRdb, the 5' RACE reads were re-called with MiXCR into one record per CDR3 protein. The table lists over 700,000 distinct CDR3 sequences, 20% to 30% of them singletons, with roughly 9% in the top ten. As regards this clonotype: What it binds is not known.

The same data also contributed to another study, on T cells of mothers and their children.

This TCR was recovered from a boy aged 5-17 years in good health. This chain connects TRBV27 to TRBJ2-7; TRBD1 matches 7 bases. The sequenced material came from blood. As DNA, the CDR3 is TGTGCCAGTATGAACATGGGACAGCCTCAAGAGCAGTACTTC. The encoded protein is CASMNMGQPQEQYF.